In this sample, the clone carrying this T cell receptor (beta chain) turned up a few times. The antigen is not known. V dropped 3 bases and J dropped 1 base, with 15 bases sitting between them. CDR3 length: 16 residues. Per germline, CDR1 SGHVS and CDR2 FNYEAQ. It was with a sample-barcoded 5' primer and a J-beta primer mix that a second PCR of about 7 to 12 cycles was run. From the 5' RACE reads, TCRdb called clonotypes with MiXCR, one entry per CDR3 protein. This sample has about 580,000 distinct CDR3 sequences, with 40% to 55% found just once. The data derive from a study of blood T cells in healthy people across ages. Study observations and caveats: Those diversity estimates obtained from one million T cells were thought to be underestimates.

What was sequenced was blood. The genes are TRBV7-6 and TRBJ2-5, with TRBD2 as a possible D gene (5 bases). This clonotype originated in an elderly man in good health. The CDR3 is CASSFLGEALQETQYF. The CDR3 DNA reads TGTGCCAGCAGCTTCCTGGGAGAGGCGCTCCAAGAGACCCAGTACTTC. Together with reference TRBV7-6 and TRBJ2-5, the CDR3 gives the full variable domain: GAGVSQSPRYKVTKRGQDVALRCDPISGHVSLYWYRQALGQGPEFLTYFNYEAQQDKSGLPNDRFSAERPEGSISTLTIQRTEQRDSAMYRCASSFLGEALQETQYFGPGTRLLVL.